These 14 T cell receptor beta chains came from one sample sequenced in a study of molecular identifiers for immune sequencing clone quantification. Via MiXCR, TCRdb re-called the PCR reads, giving one row per CDR3 protein. The table includes 85,000 to 100,000 distinct CDR3 sequences, 20% to 30% detected once. The sequencing sample was made of naive CD8+ T cells from blood, with Jurkat cell RNA spiked in. The subset here: FACS-sorted CD8+CD4-CCR7+CD45RA+ naive T cells. These TCRs come from a human donor in good health. Some libraries in this study had Jurkat cell RNA spiked in.

This clonotype was detected only a few times. V usage is TRBV18 and J usage is TRBJ2-3, with 11 bases fitting TRBD2. The V and J ends lost 3 bases and 5 bases, in that order; junction bases with no gene match: 7. The CDR3 is 16 amino acids. The germline V gene has CDR1 KGHSH and CDR2 LQKENI. Written as DNA, the CDR3 is TGTGCCAGCTCACCGACTAGCGGGATGGAGGTAGATACGCAGTATTTT. Amino acid sequence: CASSPTSGMEVDTQYF. The variable domain in full, completed from reference TRBV18 and TRBJ2-3, reads NAGVMQNPRHLVRRRGQEARLRCSPMKGHSHVYWYRQLPEEGLKFMVYLQKENIIDESGMPKERFSAEFPKEGPSILRIQQVVRGDSAAYFCASSPTSGMEVDTQYFGPGTRLTVL.

A few counts support this clonotype. The chain couples TRBV4-3 to TRBJ2-7; 9 bases fit TRBD1. CDR1 and CDR2 from the germline V gene are LGHNA and YSLEER. V was clipped by 3 bases and J by 2 bases; unmatched bases: 5. The CDR3 is 15 residues long. DNA of the CDR3: TGCGCCAGCAGCCAGGGGACAGGGATTGCCTACGAGCAGTACTTC. Residues: CASSQGTGIAYEQYF.

This clonotype was seen more than once but under ten times. This could be a read error, since a much larger clone is one nucleotide away. The missing conserved phenylalanine or tryptophan at the end of this CDR3 makes a read error likely. V and J are TRBV12-3 or TRBV12-4 and TRBJ2-3; the D gene is possibly TRBD1 (5 bases). The CDR3 sequence is 15 residues long. With 2 bases removed from V and 0 bases from J, the gap between germline ends came to 9 bases. Here the CDR3 reads CASSLRQPSTDTQYS. The CDR3, as DNA: TGTGCCAGCAGTTTAAGACAGCCGAGCACAGATACGCAGTATTCT.

The sample holds many counts of this clonotype. The chain uses TRBV9 and TRBJ2-2; D gene ambiguous. CDR1 and CDR2 (germline): SGDLS, YYNGEE. The CDR3 is 15 amino acids. Trimming removed 3 bases at V and 1 base at J, with 10 bases between. This CDR3 reads CASSGPPLNTGELFF. DNA for the CDR3: TGTGCCAGCAGCGGCCCGCCTCTGAACACCGGGGAGCTGTTTTTT. The whole variable domain, remainder taken from reference TRBV9 and TRBJ2-2, is DSGVTQTPKHLITATGQRVTLRCSPRSGDLSVYWYQQSLDQGLQFLIQYYNGEERAKGNILERFSAQQFPDLHSELNLSSLELGDSALYFCASSGPPLNTGELFFGEGSRLTVL.

This clonotype came up a few times. The gene calls are TRBV6-2 or TRBV6-3 and TRBJ2-7; possible D gene TRBD1, 5 bases. V was clipped by 2 bases and J by 6 bases, with 8 bases between them. The CDR3 is 12 amino acids. Germline V CDR1 and CDR2: MNHEY, SVGEGT. The CDR3 protein is CASSYIGVEQYF. CDR3 in DNA: TGTGCCAGCAGTTACATAGGGGTCGAGCAGTACTTC.

This clonotype came up a few times. One end of the junction is discordant with germline, which a read error may explain. The genes are TRBV10-3 and TRBJ2-1; 13 positions match TRBD2. Germline CDR1 reads ENHRY; CDR2 reads SYGVKD. This CDR3 has 16 amino acids. The CDR3 DNA reads TGTGCCATCGGTGAGTTAGGGACTAGCGGGATCGGTGAGCAGTTCTTC. This encodes CAIGELGTSGIGEQFF.

The table lists this clonotype with a few counts. The chain uses TRBV10-3 and TRBJ1-1, with 9 bases that match TRBD1. The germline V gene encodes CDR1 ENHRY and CDR2 SYGVKD. Germline trimming cut 4 bases from V and 2 bases from J; bases unmatched to any gene: 11. This CDR3 region has 17 residues. The CDR3 DNA is TGTGCCATCAGTGCTTCGCCTGGGACAGGGCCAAACACTGAAGCTTTCTTT. Translated, it gives CAISASPGTGPNTEAFF.

This clonotype was detected ten times or more. The J gene is TRBJ1-1, the V gene TRBV7-2; possibly TRBD1 for D (6 bases). CDR1 and CDR2 (germline): SGHTA, FQGNSA. The CDR3 is 16 residues long. Trimming shortened V by 1 base and J by 0 bases, and 12 bases separated the two germline ends. The CDR3 here is CASSLGVGGLNTEAFF. The CDR3 DNA follows: TGTGCCAGCAGCTTAGGGGTAGGGGGACTGAACACTGAAGCTTTCTTT.

To note about this clonotype: One base away lies a much larger clone, so this may be a sequencing read error. This sequence joins TRBV27 and TRBJ2-7, with D uncertain. V was trimmed by 3 bases and J by 6 bases, leaving 12 bases between them. The CDR3 spans 13 residues. Germline V gene lookup returns CDR1 MNHEY and CDR2 SMNVEV (reference sequence). CDR3 sequence reads: CASSFFGVGEQYF. As DNA, the CDR3 is TGTGCCAGCAGTTTCTTTGGGGTCGGCGAGCAGTACTTC.

This clonotype appeared a few times. This sequence joins TRBV5-4 and TRBJ2-3; 8 nucleotides line up with TRBD2. V lost 7 bases to trimming and J lost 2 bases; unmatched junction nucleotides: 6. Germline loops: CDR1 SGHNT, CDR2 YYREEE (reference sequence). The CDR3 is 14 residues long. DNA for the CDR3: TGTGCCAGCTGGGGTAGCGGGGACACAGATACGCAGTATTTT. This translates into CASWGSGDTDTQYF.

For this clonotype: A much larger clone is a single base away; this may be a read error. V and J are TRBV30 and TRBJ2-2; 7 nucleotides align to TRBD1. V lost 4 bases, J lost 3 bases, and 8 bases stayed unmatched. CDR1 is GTSNPN and CDR2 is SVGIG in the germline V gene (reference sequence). This CDR3 is built from 15 residues. DNA of the CDR3: TGTGCCTGGAATAGGGACAGCGAGCACACCGGGGAGCTGTTTTTT. Its protein is CAWNRDSEHTGELFF.

This clonotype has a count of ten or more. The chain is built from TRBV16 and TRBJ2-3; TRBD1 agrees at 7 bases. The CDR3 length is 18 residues. Germline V gene sequence: CDR1 KGHSY, CDR2 FQNENV. V lost 2 bases and J lost 9; bases outside the gene matches: 20. The CDR3: CASSQKMGQRISPGTQYF. DNA of the CDR3: TGTGCCAGCAGCCAAAAAATGGGACAGCGTATCTCTCCTGGCACGCAGTATTTT. Complete variable domain (other parts from reference TRBV16 and TRBJ2-3): GEEVAQTPKHLVRGEGQKAKLYCAPIKGHSYVFWYQQVLKNEFKFLISFQNENVFDETGMPKERFSAKCLPNSPCSLEIQATKLEDSAVYFCASSQKMGQRISPGTQYFGPGTRLTVL.

This clonotype has a handful of counts. A single base separates this from a much larger clone, so it may be a read error. The rearrangement links TRBV6-1 to TRBJ2-3; D may be TRBD1 (5 bases). The CDR3 has 16 amino acids. CDR1 and CDR2 from the germline V gene are MNHNS and SASEGT. CDR3 loop: CASSEKQYPETDAQYF. DNA for the CDR3: TGTGCCAGCAGTGAAAAGCAATACCCAGAGACAGATGCGCAGTATTTT.

The rearrangement uses TRBV14 and TRBJ2-7; 7 bases agree with TRBD1. The germline V gene encodes CDR1 SGHDN and CDR2 FVKESK. The V and J ends lost 3 bases and 7 bases, in that order; junction bases with no gene match: 15. This CDR3 region has 16 residues. CDR3 in DNA: TGTGCCAGCAGCCACCTCGTCAGGACAGGCTTGGGGGAGCAGTACTTC. Its protein is CASSHLVRTGLGEQYF.